Shown below are 7 T cell receptor beta chains from a single sample sequenced in a study of blood T cell repertoires in COVID-19. Sequencing used immunoSEQ multiplex PCR; TCRdb keeps in-frame clones, though not all of them. The repertoire consists of approximately 490,000 clones, with around 90% occurring once and the leading ten covering 0.7%. Sequencing input: PBMCs or T cells enriched from blood (not recorded which). All receptors come from a woman in her late teens or twenties who had recovered from COVID-19.

This chain connects TRBV5-4 to TRBJ2-6; maybe TRBD2 (6 bases). CDR1 is SGHNT, CDR2 YYREEE, per germline (reference sequence). CDR3 length: 18 residues. V shed 6 bases and J shed 0 bases, with 19 bases lying between them. CDR3 loop: CASTRGRRRDSGANVLTF. In DNA, the CDR3 is TGTGCCAGCACCCGGGGGAGACGGAGAGACTCTGGGGCCAACGTCCTGACTTTC.

The V call is TRBV27, the J call TRBJ2-1, with TRBD2 matching over 9 bases. Germline values: CDR1 MNHEY, CDR2 SMNVEV (reference sequence). Trimming cost V 1 base and J 2 bases; bases outside gene matches: 9. The CDR3 has 18 residues. This chain's CDR3 is CASSLYLFGGGAYNEQFF. The CDR3 region has the DNA TGTGCCAGCAGTTTATATTTGTTCGGCGGGGGGGCCTACAATGAGCAGTTCTTC.

This chain connects TRBV24-1 to TRBJ2-5; TRBD1 agrees at 7 bases. CDR1 KGHDR and CDR2 SFDVKD come from the germline V gene. This CDR3 is built from 15 residues. With 7 bases clipped from V and 1 base from J, the junction kept 8 bases outside the gene matches. CDR3 in DNA: TGTGCCACCAGCCCGGGACAGTCCATCCAAGAGACCCAGTACTTC. Translated, it gives CATSPGQSIQETQYF.

Turning to this clone: A read error may account for a junction end that differs from germline. The chain is built from TRBV6-5 and TRBJ2-7, with a weak D call TRBD1 (5 bases). CDR3 length equals 11 residues. Germline assignment: CDR1 MNHEY and CDR2 SVGAGI. DNA of the CDR3: TGTGCTAGCAGGGCCGACTACGAGCAGTACTTC. It encodes CASRADYEQYF.

This chain uses TRBV6-5 with TRBJ1-2; TRBD1 aligns across 10 bases. The V and J ends lost 0 bases and 2 bases, in that order; junction bases with no gene match: 0. This CDR3 contains 15 residues. Per germline, CDR1 MNHEY and CDR2 SVGAGI. In DNA form, the CDR3 reads TGTGCCAGCAGTTACTCGACAGGGGGCAACTATGGCTACACCTTC. Protein sequence: CASSYSTGGNYGYTF.

J is TRBJ2-5 and V is TRBV7-9; possible D gene TRBD1, 5 bases. With 8 bases removed from V and 3 bases from J, the gap between germline ends came to 16 bases. Germline V gene data show CDR1 as SEHNR and CDR2 as FQNEAQ (reference sequence). The CDR3 length is 14 residues. CDR3 protein: CASSGSTEKETQYF. In DNA, the CDR3 is TGTGCCAGCTCCGGGTCGACAGAGAAAGAGACCCAGTACTTC.

The V call is TRBV19, the J call TRBJ2-1; D ambiguous. The germline CDR1 and CDR2 sequences are LNHDA and SQIVND (reference sequence). The V end lost 5 bases, the J end lost 5 bases, and 19 bases lay between the germline ends. This CDR3 contains 16 residues. CDR3 in amino acids: CASSPTGQSFNNEQFF. The CDR3 bases are TGTGCCAGTAGTCCCACGGGTCAGTCTTTTAACAATGAGCAGTTCTTC. Based on the CDR3 plus reference TRBV19 and TRBJ2-1, the full variable domain is DGGITQSPKYLFRKEGQNVTLSCEQNLNHDAMYWYRQDPGQGLRLIYYSQIVNDFQKGDIAEGYSVSREKKESFPLTVTSAQKNPTAFYLCASSPTGQSFNNEQFFGPGTRLTVL.